One T cell receptor beta chain is described in this entry. Time point described: pretreatment peripheral blood. The length of the CDR3 is 15 residues. Germline values: CDR1 KGHSH, CDR2 LQKENI. Trimming removed 3 bases from V and 3 bases from J; junction bases left unmatched: 7. The data belong to a study of PD-L1 blockade in urothelial cancer. At the level of the study: Atezolizumab 1,200 mg was given intravenously every 3 weeks, starting 2014. Blood was subjected to analysis at 3 weeks (second dose) and 6 weeks following treatment start.

Assay: immunoSEQ multiplex PCR; the TCRdb copy retains only in-frame clones and omits some. The table has under 20,000 clones, about 89% seen once. The specimen was PBMCs, collected around atezolizumab (anti-PD-L1) treatment. The source of this sequence is a man aged 65 to 85 with urothelial cancer. The chain links TRBV18 to TRBJ1-1, with TRBD1 matching 7 bases. Here the CDR3 reads CASSPQQGLDTEAFF. The CDR3 bases are TGTGCCAGCTCACCTCAACAGGGGTTGGACACTGAAGCTTTCTTT.